Given below is one T cell receptor (beta chain) in context. There is no known antigen for this receptor. No base qualities exist here, and no much larger clone lies one base off it. These data originate in a study of a mutant IDH1 vaccine in newly diagnosed glioma (dated by TCRdb to about 2021). Notes on the research overall: The 30 to 40 treated patients were approximately 62% male and roughly 38% female, with a mean age of roughly 40 years. Six visits were used for peripheral blood collection: V03 (baseline), V05, V07, V10, V12 and V13. Prior to enrollment, patients had been given standard therapy consisting of radiotherapy alone, temozolomide alone, or radiochemotherapy with temozolomide, with the combination given to most patients. Longitudinal TCRB deep sequencing was performed for about two dozen treated patients wherever samples were available for exploratory analyses. What the authors observed across the whole study: Immune responses induced by the vaccine were seen in over 90% of patients across multiple MHC alleles. No apparent relationship was observed between pseudoprogression and alterations in the top peripheral T cell clonotypes detected by TCRB sequencing. PBMC samples for TCRB deep sequencing were selected based on availability. The authors noted that analyses of patient blood samples could not be reproduced because of sample limitations.

The library was made by the immunoSEQ multiplex PCR assay. Following the manufacturer's protocol, the hsTCRB Kit was used to amplify rearranged TCR beta chain sequences. TCRB libraries were sequenced on an Illumina MiSeq. For the original study's pipeline: The kit vendor's proprietary platform handled demultiplexing, trimming and gene mapping. The source is immuneACCESS, and TCRdb retained only in-frame sequences with V and J called. Part of the clones is not carried over; for the studies checked, unresolved V genes explain less than half of this, and the remainder is unexplained. The D gene and trimming were derived from the DNA, and the V and J assignments and clone size from that table. A total of tens of thousands of clones appear in this sample, 83% of them only once. The ten largest clones take up 6% to 9.5% of the sample. Reading the label with the study, this specimen's time point is: baseline, week 1 (first vaccination visit). The treatment or condition label, read with the paper, signifies: pre-vaccination baseline after standard-of-care therapy. Newly diagnosed WHO grade 3 or 4 IDH1-mutant astrocytomas showing loss of nuclear ATRX were present in the donors. The samples were drawn from NOA16, a multicentre, single-arm, open-label phase I trial in Germany that tested a mutant IDH1 peptide vaccine in humans for the first time. Blood drawn at visit V03 was used as the baseline sample for immunogenicity testing. The DNeasy Blood and Tissue Kit was used to extract genomic DNA from EDTA blood for TCRB sequencing.

The CDR3 runs 14 amino acids, cysteine and phenylalanine included. Just CDR3 DNA is preserved here, 42 bases in frame from base 1. Trimming takes 9 bases off V and 2 bases off J; junction bases not matched to a gene: 10. The germline V gene provides CDR1 MDHEN and CDR2 SYDVKM. The chain employs TRBV28 and TRBJ2-7; TRBD1 aligns with 7 central bases. Here the sequenced sample was PBMCs, taken from a glioma patient treated with radiotherapy, temozolomide or both. The TCR originated in a woman aged 45-59 years with glioma. This receptor carries the CDR3 CASFTGAGAYEQYF. The DNA reads as follows: TGTGCCAGTTTCACAGGGGCGGGTGCCTACGAGCAGTACTTC.